The 17 T cell receptor beta chains given below trace back to one sample, sequenced in a study of tumor and adjacent non-tumor tissue in lung cancer. No cell sorting was done before RNA was extracted from the tissue. Three rounds of nested PCR, following a modified ARM-PCR protocol, produced the TCRbeta library. TCRdb called the multiplex PCR reads again in MiXCR, with one record for every CDR3 protein. This sample has tens of thousands of distinct CDR3 sequences, with roughly 80% found just once. The sequencing input was lung tumor tissue. These receptors all come from a woman between 45 and 60 years old with non-small cell lung cancer.

Regarding this clonotype: The junction departs from germline at one end; a sequencing error may be responsible. The chain employs TRBV6-1 and TRBJ1-5; maybe TRBD1 (5 bases). CDR3 length: 15 residues. Germline V gene sequence: CDR1 MNHNS, CDR2 SASEGT. Here the CDR3 reads CTSGTWGKSSQAQHF. CDR3 in DNA: TGTACCAGTGGGACGTGGGGAAAAAGCTCTCAGGCCCAGCATTTT.

The chain uses TRBV29-1 and TRBJ1-1; D ambiguous. This CDR3 has 14 amino acids. Per germline, CDR1 SQVTM and CDR2 ANQGSEA. The V and J ends lost 6 bases and 0 bases respectively, with 14 bases between them. CDR3 residues: CSVYYGLMNTEAFF. CDR3 bases: TGCAGCGTATATTACGGGCTTATGAACACTGAAGCTTTCTTT.

About this clonotype: The junction shows a germline mismatch at one end, possibly a read error. This sequence joins TRBV11-2 and TRBJ2-1; D is perhaps TRBD1 or TRBD2 (7 bases each). The CDR3 has 15 amino acids. CDR1 is SGHAT, CDR2 FQNNGV, per germline. CDR3 DNA: TGTGCAAGCAACAAAGGGGGAGGGGGCTACAATGGGGAGTTCTTC. Its protein is CASNKGGGGYNGEFF.

The chain joins TRBV5-5 to TRBJ2-1; no firm D call. This CDR3 contains 13 residues. Germline CDR1 and CDR2: SGHKS and YYEKEE (reference sequence). V was trimmed by 0 bases and J by 5 bases, leaving 6 bases between them. Written as DNA, the CDR3 is TGTGCCAGCAGCTTGGCGGCAGACAATGAGCAGTTCTTC. Encoded protein: CASSLAADNEQFF.

Points on this clonotype: The junction differs from germline at one of its ends, possibly a read error. The chain joins TRBV29-1 to TRBJ2-2, with D perhaps TRBD2 (5 bases). The CDR3 consists of 15 residues. CDR1 and CDR2 (germline): SQVTM, ANQGSEA. CDR3 in amino acids: CSVLSWRGNTGELLF. In DNA form, the CDR3 reads TGCAGCGTTCTTAGCTGGAGAGGGAACACCGGGGAGCTGCTTTTT.

Note on this clonotype: Relative to the germline gene, one junction end is altered; a read error may explain this. The V and J genes are TRBV4-1 and TRBJ2-7, with 8 positions matching TRBD2. CDR3 size: 15 residues. Germline loops: CDR1 MGHRA, CDR2 YSYEKL. The CDR3 bases are TGCGCCAGCACCCAGTTAGCGGGAATGCGGTACGAGCAATACTTC. It is translated as CASTQLAGMRYEQYF.

Concerning this clonotype: A single base separates this from a much larger clone, so it may be a read error. This chain uses TRBV7-8 with TRBJ2-7; D call uncertain. The V and J ends lost 1 base and 3 bases respectively, with 13 bases between them. This CDR3 contains 15 residues. The germline gives CDR1 SGHVS, CDR2 FQNEAQ. CDR3 region: CASSLVRTNIYEQYF. CDR3 DNA sequence: TGTGCCAGCAGCTTAGTCAGAACTAATATCTACGAGCAGTACTTC.

Regarding this clonotype: The germline gene is not matched at one end of the junction; a read error may be the cause. The J gene is TRBJ2-1, the V gene TRBV6-1; D assignment may be TRBD1 or TRBD2 (5 bases each). CDR3 length: 16 residues. Germline CDR1 MNHNS, CDR2 SASEGT. CDR3 in amino acids: CASIHGWGSSYNEQFF. CDR3 coding DNA: TGTGCAAGCATTCATGGGTGGGGGAGCTCCTACAATGAGCAGTTCTTC.

The count of this clonotype is one. The CDR3 does not end in the conserved phenylalanine or tryptophan, so this is likely a read error. V usage is TRBV12-3 or TRBV12-4 and J usage is TRBJ1-5; a possible D gene is TRBD1 (6 bases). V was pared by 5 bases and J by 6 bases, with 20 bases between. This CDR3 has 16 residues. CDR3 region: CASSPSGTGLCQPQHS. CDR3 in DNA: TGTGCCAGCAGTCCTAGTGGAACAGGGTTATGTCAGCCCCAGCATTCT.

The rearrangement uses TRBV10-3 and TRBJ2-1; 7 bases are shared with TRBD2. The germline gives CDR1 ENHRY, CDR2 SYGVKD. With V trimmed by 10 bases and J by 8 bases, 20 bases remained unmatched. CDR3 length equals 16 residues. CDR3 in DNA: TGTGCCACTTCAAGACTAGCTGGAGAACGTGGAGATGAGCAGTTCTTC. Its protein is CATSRLAGERGDEQFF.

The CDR3: CSVKPGPDNEQFF. CDR3 coding DNA: TGCAGTGTTAAACCGGGACCCGACAATGAGCAGTTCTTC. This chain links TRBV20-1 with TRBJ2-1; D tentatively fits TRBD1 or TRBD2 (5 bases each). Trimming left V 7 bases short and J 5 bases short, with 15 bases between. Germline V gene data show CDR1 as DFQATT and CDR2 as SNEGSKA (reference sequence). This CDR3 spans 13 amino acids.

The chain is built from TRBV6-2 or TRBV6-3 and TRBJ2-5, with 9 bases lining up with TRBD1. Germline V gene sequence: CDR1 MNHEY, CDR2 SVGEGT. This CDR3 has 17 amino acids. Unmatched junction bases numbered 5, after V lost 0 bases and J lost 0 bases. CDR3 sequence (DNA): TGTGCCAGCAGTTACTCCCTCAGGGACAGGGACCAAGAGACCCAGTACTTC. Translating gives CASSYSLRDRDQETQYF.

J is TRBJ2-1 and V is TRBV10-3, with D tentatively TRBD2 (6 bases). CDR3 length: 13 residues. Deletions cut 6 bases from V and 16 bases from J, with 22 bases between. CDR1 ENHRY and CDR2 SYGVKD come from the germline V gene. In nucleotides, the CDR3 is TGTGCCATCAGCTCGCGGCAACCGGGAGAACATTTCTTC. Translated, it gives CAISSRQPGEHFF.

Regarding this clonotype: The junction departs from germline at one end; a sequencing error may be responsible. The rearrangement links TRBV20-1 to TRBJ1-2; no reliable D call. From germline, CDR1 is DFQATT and CDR2 SNEGSKA (reference sequence). This CDR3 has 15 amino acids. CDR3 sequence: CSALMEQTLNCGYTF. CDR3 nucleotides: TGCAGTGCCCTCATGGAGCAGACCCTAAACTGTGGCTACACCTTC.

As for this clonotype: Compared with germline, one end of the junction differs, possibly owing to a read error. The chain recombines TRBV20-1 with TRBJ2-3; 7 positions match TRBD2. Germline V lookup: CDR1 DFQATT, CDR2 SNEGSKA (reference sequence). The CDR3 length is 15 residues. CDR3 nucleotides: TGCAGTGCTATAGTGGGAGGGCCTTCAATAGATATGCAGTATTTT. Its protein is CSAIVGGPSIDMQYF.

The V and J genes are TRBV20-1 and TRBJ2-1; D unclear. Germline V CDR1 and CDR2: DFQATT, SNEGSKA (reference sequence). This CDR3 comprises 11 residues. CDR3 in DNA: TGCAACGCTAGAGATGACGCTGAGCAGTTCTTC. This sequence encodes CNARDDAEQFF.

As regards this clonotype: The junction and the germline gene differ at one end; a read error may be behind it. The chain carries TRBV6-2 or TRBV6-3 and TRBJ2-5; D gene ambiguous. The CDR3 sequence is 11 residues long. Germline CDR1 MNHEY, CDR2 SVGEGT. The CDR3 region is CASIIGETQYF. The CDR3, as DNA: TGTGCCAGCATCATTGGAGAGACCCAATACTTC.